This T cell receptor beta chain emerged from a study of blood T cell repertoires in COVID-19. Study-level information: COVID-19 samples from acute and convalescent phases originated in the United States, Italy and Spain.

The V end was cut by 4 bases, the J end by 0 bases, with 6 bases between. Germline V gives CDR1 LGHDT, CDR2 YNNKEL (reference sequence). The length of the CDR3 is 13 residues. Per the original data handling: Cell counts per sample came from amplifying reference gene primers. TCRdb keeps only in-frame clones here, not all; method: immunoSEQ multiplex PCR. For V, J and clone size, that table is used; D and trimming come from the DNA. The data show 120,000 or so clones, 65% to 90% seen once. This rearrangement joins TRBV3-1 (or the pseudogene TRBV3-2) to TRBJ1-1; no reliable D call. This clonotype was sampled from a man at least 80 years old with active or convalescent COVID-19. Sequenced material: peripheral blood. The CDR3 region has the DNA TGTGCCAGCAGCCTGTATATGAACACTGAAGCTTTCTTT. Translation: CASSLYMNTEAFF.